Below, 5 T cell receptor beta chains from the same sample are listed, as sequenced in a study of OX40 agonist ivuxolimab in advanced cancers. Libraries were prepared through the immunoSEQ multiplex PCR assay. In its TCRdb copy, this immuneACCESS table keeps in-frame sequences only and misses some clones. Where compared with another copy, unresolved V genes explain less than half of these, and the others have no known cause. The sample table records approximately 84,000 clones; around 83% of these occur just once. The ten largest clones take up approximately 0.99% of the sample. Source: CD4+ or CD8+ T cells sorted from blood, taken in a trial of the OX40 agonist ivuxolimab. The source is an adult with an advanced solid tumor such as melanoma, head and neck, liver or kidney cancer.

This clone has a handful of counts. The V gene is TRBV9, the J gene TRBJ2-5; no definite D call. The CDR3 runs 16 residues. CDR1 and CDR2 (germline): SGDLS, YYNGEE. V dropped 0 bases and J dropped 0 bases, with 12 bases sitting between them. CDR3 in DNA: TGTGCCAGCAGCGTAGGAGGCATAGGATACCAAGAGACCCAGTACTTC. Residues: CASSVGGIGYQETQYF.

This chain links TRBV19 with TRBJ1-3, with D tentatively TRBD1 (6 bases). CDR1 and CDR2 (germline): LNHDA, SQIVND (reference sequence). The CDR3 is made up of 13 amino acids. The V end lost 7 bases, the J end lost 4 bases, and 11 bases lay between the germline ends. In nucleotides, the CDR3 is TGTGCCAGTAACACAGGGCTAGGAAACACCATATATTTT. This sequence encodes CASNTGLGNTIYF.

This chain links TRBV5-5 with TRBJ2-7; TRBD1 might be the D (6 bases). The germline V and J ends were trimmed by 3 bases and 3 bases, with 19 bases remaining between them. The germline CDR1 and CDR2 sequences are SGHKS and YYEKEE (reference sequence). This CDR3 comprises 16 residues. The CDR3 DNA sequence: TGTGCCAGCAGCTCTTCCGGGACACCGGGGAACTACGAGCAGTACTTC. It encodes CASSSSGTPGNYEQYF. The full variable domain, completed using reference TRBV5-5 and TRBJ2-7, is DAGVTQSPTHLIKTRGQQVTLRCSPISGHKSVSWYQQVLGQGPQFIFQYYEKEERGRGNFPDRFSARQFPNYSSELNVNALLLGDSALYLCASSSSGTPGNYEQYFGPGTRLTVT.

This chain links TRBV20-1 with TRBJ2-3; D unresolved. Germline V gene data show CDR1 as DFQATT and CDR2 as SNEGSKA (reference sequence). V was cut by 2 bases and J by 5 bases, with 5 bases left in between. The CDR3 contains 11 residues. CDR3 nucleotide sequence: TGCAGTGCTAGACCCCGAGATACGCAGTATTTT. Residues: CSARPRDTQYF.

V usage is TRBV5-6 and J usage is TRBJ2-5; D may be TRBD1 (5 bases). In germline, CDR1 is SGHDT, CDR2 YYEEEE. V was pared by 7 bases and J by 4 bases, with 14 bases between. The CDR3 covers 13 residues. CDR3 in DNA: TGTGCCAGCGCTCAGGGTTGGGGAGAGACCCAGTACTTC. The encoded protein is CASAQGWGETQYF.